A selection of T cell receptor beta chains follows, all from one sample in a study of chemoradiotherapy in HPV16-positive cancers. The data were produced by immunoSEQ multiplex PCR, yet TCRdb's version contains in-frame clones alone and is incomplete. The table records 6,000 to 9,500 clones, roughly 80% of them present only once. Here the sequenced sample was tumor tissue, taken from a patient who underwent chemoradiotherapy. The receptors stem from a human donor with HPV-associated anogenital cancer. Each CDR3 is given with its conserved first and last residue. The D gene is left open where the match is weak. Not all rows give a size; the values are once, few, many and, for expanded clones, a class.

CDR3	DNA	length	V	size	D	J
CASSDGQGKGIGQPQHF	TGTGCCAGCAGTGACGGACAGGGAAAGGGAATCGGTCAGCCCCAGCATTTT	17	TRBV6-1	once	TRBD1	TRBJ1-5
CASSQGQNTEAFF	TGCGCCAGCAGCCAGGGACAGAACACTGAAGCTTTCTTT	13	TRBV5-1	.	.	TRBJ1-1
CSAGQGSEAFF	TGCAGTGCAGGACAGGGTTCTGAAGCTTTCTTT	11	TRBV20-1	.	TRBD1	TRBJ1-1
CASSPRAGAYEQYF	TGTGCCAGCAGTCCGAGAGCGGGAGCCTACGAGCAGTACTTC	14	TRBV7-2	.	TRBD2	TRBJ2-7
CASGGLSNTGELFF	TGTGCCAGCGGAGGACTATCGAACACCGGGGAGCTGTTTTTT	14	TRBV28	.	.	TRBJ2-2
CASSGRQNSPLHF	TGTGCCAGCAGTGGCAGGCAGAATTCACCCCTCCACTTT	13	TRBV2	.	.	TRBJ1-6
CASSPQTGRSGNTIYF	TGCGCCAGCAGCCCGCAGACAGGGAGGAGCGGAAACACCATATATTTT	16	TRBV5-1	.	TRBD1	TRBJ1-3
CAISYGVGGTSYEQYF	TGTGCCATCAGTTACGGGGTCGGGGGGACCTCCTACGAGCAGTACTTC	16	TRBV6-6	.	TRBD2	TRBJ2-7
CASSPTANYGYTF	TGTGCCAGCAGCCCCACAGCTAACTATGGCTACACCTTC	13	TRBV6-5	.	.	TRBJ1-2
CASSLARTGVYGYTF	TGTGCCAGCAGCTTAGCTAGGACAGGGGTCTATGGCTACACCTTC	15	TRBV7-9	.	TRBD1	TRBJ1-2
CASSLSVADTEAFF	TGTGCCAGCAGTTTATCGGTAGCGGACACTGAAGCTTTCTTT	14	TRBV27	.	.	TRBJ1-1
CARSLGQGGETQYF	TGTGCCAGAAGCTTAGGACAGGGGGGAGAGACCCAGTACTTC	14	TRBV5-3	.	TRBD1	TRBJ2-5
CASSLNAGELFF	TGTGCCAGCAGCTTAAACGCCGGGGAGCTGTTTTTT	12	TRBV11-2	.	.	TRBJ2-2
CASSGTGADTQYF	TGTGCCAGCAGCGGGACAGGGGCAGATACGCAGTATTTT	13	TRBV5-4	few	TRBD1	TRBJ2-3
CASRSVSYEQYF	TGTGCCAGCAGATCGGTGTCCTACGAGCAGTACTTC	12	TRBV28	.	.	TRBJ2-7
CASSQERAAGNTGELFF	TGCGCCAGCAGCCAAGAGAGAGCGGCGGGGAACACCGGGGAGCTGTTTTTT	17	TRBV4-1	.	.	TRBJ2-2
CASSLVSGTESGYTF	TGTGCCAGCAGCTTAGTTAGCGGAACGGAAAGTGGCTACACCTTC	15	TRBV7-9	.	.	TRBJ1-2
CASSGPAGTSGGATDTQYF	TGTGCCAGCAGCGGGCCAGCCGGGACTAGCGGGGGAGCCACAGATACGCAGTATTTT	19	TRBV7-6	.	TRBD2	TRBJ2-3
CASSQVSGANYGYTF	TGCGCCAGCAGCCAAGTTAGCGGTGCTAACTATGGCTACACCTTC	15	TRBV4-1	.	.	TRBJ1-2
CASRPGLAGGNTGELFF	TGTGCCAGCAGACCTGGACTAGCGGGGGGGAACACCGGGGAGCTGTTTTTT	17	TRBV5-4	.	TRBD2	TRBJ2-2
CASSLGAVIGTEAFF	TGTGCCAGCAGCTTGGGGGCGGTAATAGGCACTGAAGCTTTCTTT	15	TRBV5-5	.	.	TRBJ1-1
CASSPRDSLDEQFF	TGCGCCAGCAGCCCCCGGGACTCATTGGATGAGCAGTTCTTC	14	TRBV5-1	.	.	TRBJ2-1
CASIPLAGASGNEQFF	TGTGCCAGCATCCCTTTAGCGGGGGCCTCTGGGAATGAGCAGTTCTTC	16	TRBV5-6	.	TRBD2	TRBJ2-1
CASSSTGQGGGYTF	TGTGCCAGCAGTAGTACCGGGCAAGGCGGCGGCTACACCTTC	14	TRBV2	.	.	TRBJ1-2
CAISESMASGWEWVFF	TGTGCCATCAGTGAGTCGATGGCGAGCGGGTGGGAATGGGTTTTCTTT	16	TRBV10-3	.	.	TRBJ1-1
CASSLRVIAGAYEQYF	TGTGCCAGCAGCTTACGGGTGATAGCGGGGGCCTACGAGCAGTACTTC	16	TRBV7-9	.	TRBD2	TRBJ2-7